This TCR beta chain comes out of a study of technical replicates of blood from several donors. This CDR3 has 15 amino acids. Germline assignment: CDR1 MNHNS and CDR2 SASEGT. V was pared by 0 bases and J by 7 bases, with 15 bases between. Clones were sequenced by immunoSEQ multiplex PCR, and TCRdb holds only the in-frame ones, with some missing. This sample yields 70,000 to 85,000 clones, of which roughly 90% are seen a single time; around 0.42% belongs to the top ten. The sequencing sample was made of T cells isolated from PBMCs. J is TRBJ1-2 and V is TRBV6-1; D is unclear. This TCR was recovered from a human donor in good health. CDR3 nucleotide sequence: TGTGCCAGCAGTGAAGCGGGCCAAAAACCCGGTGGCTACACCTTC. Its translation: CASSEAGQKPGGYTF.